The next 9 T cell receptor beta chains were all read from a single sample in a study of blood T cell repertoires in COVID-19. Clones were read by immunoSEQ multiplex PCR, and TCRdb kept only the in-frame ones, dropping some. The table records about 200,000 clones, roughly 80% of them present only once. The sample comprised peripheral blood. These TCRs come from a woman aged 80 or over with acute or convalescent COVID-19.

This chain uses TRBV3-1 (or the pseudogene TRBV3-2) with TRBJ2-1; 12 bases map to TRBD2. The CDR3 consists of 16 residues. Germline V lookup: CDR1 LGHDT, CDR2 YNNKEL (reference sequence). With V trimmed by 4 bases and J by 7 bases, 8 bases remained unmatched. In DNA, the CDR3 is TGTGCCAGCAGCCGGGAACGACTAGCGGGAGTAAATGAGCAGTTCTTC. Amino acid sequence: CASSRERLAGVNEQFF.

This clone was recorded only once. The V call is TRBV6-2 or TRBV6-3, the J call TRBJ2-7, with no clear D. Trimming took 4 bases from V and 0 from J, leaving 13 bases between them. The V gene's germline CDR1 is MNHEY and CDR2 SVGEGT. The CDR3 runs to 15 residues. CDR3 region: CASSSAQVTSYEQYF. For the CDR3, the DNA is TGTGCCAGCAGTTCGGCCCAGGTGACCTCCTACGAGCAGTACTTC.

The table lists this clone with a count of one. V usage is TRBV7-2 and J usage is TRBJ1-1; TRBD1 is a possible D gene (5 bases). Germline V gene sequence: CDR1 SGHTA, CDR2 FQGNSA. This CDR3 has 16 residues. The germline V and J ends were trimmed by 1 base and 0 bases, with 12 bases remaining between them. The CDR3 reads CASSLGRGALNTEAFF. Here the CDR3 DNA reads TGTGCCAGCAGCTTAGGGAGGGGAGCCCTGAACACTGAAGCTTTCTTT.

The genes are TRBV11-2 and TRBJ2-7; no clear D. Per the germline V gene, CDR1 is SGHAT and CDR2 is FQNNGV. V was clipped by 0 bases and J by 3 bases, with 6 bases between them. The CDR3 spans 13 residues. CDR3 bases: TGTGCCAGCAGCTTAGATCCCCGCTACGAGCAGTACTTC. Translating gives CASSLDPRYEQYF.

The chain couples TRBV7-6 to TRBJ2-1, with TRBD1 identical over 9 bases. Germline lookup yields CDR1 SGHVS and CDR2 FNYEAQ. There are 14 residues in the CDR3. Trimming removed 5 bases from V and 5 bases from J; junction bases left unmatched: 4. CDR3 in amino acids: CASSRGQGNNEQFF. CDR3 coding DNA: TGTGCCAGCAGCAGGGGACAGGGAAACAATGAGCAGTTCTTC.

This clone was observed once. The chain is built from TRBV28 and TRBJ2-3; D is possibly TRBD1 (5 bases). This CDR3 is built from 17 residues. The V gene's germline CDR1 is MDHEN and CDR2 SYDVKM. Deletions cut 6 bases from V and 1 base from J, with 20 bases between. The CDR3 DNA sequence: TGTGCCAGCAGACCCTCTTCCAGGGCGCTAGGCACAGATACGCAGTATTTT. Translating gives CASRPSSRALGTDTQYF.

The V gene is TRBV7-2, the J gene TRBJ2-2; 7 bases are shared with TRBD2. This CDR3 is built from 16 residues. The germline V gene encodes CDR1 SGHTA and CDR2 FQGNSA. The V segment lost 0 bases and the J segment 6 bases; nucleotides outside the gene matches: 7. As DNA, the CDR3 is TGTGCCAGCAGCTTAGCAACGCAGGGAGGGGCCGGGGAGCTGTTTTTT. Amino acid sequence: CASSLATQGGAGELFF.

The chain combines TRBV5-1 with TRBJ1-1, with TRBD1 identical over 8 bases. Germline trimming cut 2 bases from V and 4 bases from J; bases unmatched to any gene: 7. This CDR3 contains 15 residues. Per the germline V gene, CDR1 is SGHRS and CDR2 is YFSETQ. CDR3 loop: CASSLQGVESTEAFF. CDR3 DNA sequence: TGCGCCAGCAGCTTACAGGGGGTAGAGTCCACTGAAGCTTTCTTT.

This clone occurred a few times. The chain recombines TRBV5-4 with TRBJ2-1; 7 bases map to TRBD2. Germline lookup yields CDR1 SGHNT and CDR2 YYREEE (reference sequence). This CDR3 is built from 16 residues. V lost 1 base, J lost 4 bases, and 8 bases stayed unmatched. CDR3 DNA sequence: TGTGCCAGCAGCTTGACTGGCCGGGGGGTTTACAATGAGCAGTTCTTC. Protein product: CASSLTGRGVYNEQFF.